The present TCR beta chain was sequenced within a study of cytomegalovirus exposure and HLA in healthy donors. About this clone itself: Its matching antigen is unknown.

Whole-study results and caveats: Presence/absence comparisons presumed near-even sequencing depth among donors. It was in a later analysis that TCR association rates were seen to vary by HLA locus, highest for DRB1 and lowest for HLA-C.

PCR used 60 Vbeta primers and 13 Jbeta primers. The data were produced by immunoSEQ multiplex PCR, yet TCRdb's version contains in-frame clones alone and is incomplete. Among about 140,000 clones, roughly 80% were seen once, and the ten largest hold more than 2%. This sequence originates from a boy aged 2-9 years in good health and CMV-seronegative. Sequenced: PBMCs.

CDR3 coding DNA: TGTGCCAGTAGTGTGAGGGCCGGGAGCCAGTACTTC. Translation gives CASSVRAGSQYF. The chain combines TRBV19 with TRBJ2-5; TRBD2 might be the D (6 bases). The V end was cut by 5 bases, the J end by 10 bases, with 14 bases between. The CDR3 sequence is 12 residues long. Germline-derived CDR1 and CDR2 are LNHDA and SQIVND (reference sequence).